Below, 31 T cell receptor beta chains from the same sample are listed, as sequenced in a study of blood T cell repertoires in COVID-19. Profiled with immunoSEQ multiplex PCR; TCRdb holds only in-frame clones, not every one. The sample shows about 220,000 clones, about 88% of them seen only once. Sequencing used peripheral blood. The receptors here all came from a man in his forties with acute or convalescent COVID-19.

The chain joins TRBV7-8 to TRBJ2-7; TRBD1 is a possible D gene (6 bases). Trimming removed 5 bases at V and 2 bases at J, with 16 bases between. The CDR3 has 15 amino acids. The germline V gene has CDR1 SGHVS and CDR2 FQNEAQ. The chain's CDR3 is CASSVDRTGPYEQYF. The CDR3 DNA follows: TGTGCCAGCAGCGTGGACAGAACGGGCCCCTACGAGCAGTACTTC.

The J gene is TRBJ2-2, the V gene TRBV24-1, with no clear D. There are 15 residues in the CDR3. Germline values: CDR1 KGHDR, CDR2 SFDVKD. V gave up 5 bases and J gave up 4 bases, with 13 bases separating them. CDR3 loop: CATSAAKEATGELFF. Written as DNA, the CDR3 is TGTGCCACCAGTGCGGCAAAAGAGGCCACCGGGGAGCTGTTTTTT.

This clone was found many times. The chain employs TRBV19 and TRBJ1-2; maybe TRBD1 (5 bases). V dropped 7 bases and J dropped 1 base, with 13 bases sitting between them. Per germline, CDR1 LNHDA and CDR2 SQIVND (reference sequence). This CDR3 region has 14 residues. CDR3 amino acids: CASTQADINYGYTF. DNA of the CDR3: TGTGCCAGTACTCAGGCGGACATTAACTATGGCTACACCTTC. Full variable domain (remainder filled in from reference TRBV19 and TRBJ1-2): DGGITQSPKYLFRKEGQNVTLSCEQNLNHDAMYWYRQDPGQGLRLIYYSQIVNDFQKGDIAEGYSVSREKKESFPLTVTSAQKNPTAFYLCASTQADINYGYTFGSGTRLTVV.

The CDR3 sequence: CASSLNSGASYNEQFF. CDR3 DNA sequence: TGTGCCAGCAGCTTAAATAGCGGGGCCTCCTACAATGAGCAGTTCTTC. The chain employs TRBV7-3 and TRBJ2-1; 8 bases match TRBD2. The CDR3 extends over 16 amino acids. Germline-derived CDR1 and CDR2 are SGHTA and FQGTGA. Trimming removed 1 base from V and 0 bases from J; junction bases left unmatched: 2. Based on the CDR3 plus reference TRBV7-3 and TRBJ2-1, the full variable domain is GAGVSQTPSNKVTEKGKYVELRCDPISGHTALYWYRQSLGQGPEFLIYFQGTGAADDSGLPNDRFFAVRPEGSVSTLKIQRTERGDSAVYLCASSLNSGASYNEQFFGPGTRLTVL.

This sequence joins TRBV7-2 and TRBJ2-5; 9 positions match TRBD2. Per the germline V gene, CDR1 is SGHTA and CDR2 is FQGNSA. The length of the CDR3 is 15 residues. Trimming removed 1 base from V and 5 bases from J; junction bases left unmatched: 5. CDR3 region: CASSLGGGREETQYF. The CDR3 DNA reads TGTGCCAGCAGCTTAGGAGGCGGGAGGGAGGAGACCCAGTACTTC.

This CDR3 reads CASSTGTGESEQFF. The CDR3 nucleotides read TGTGCCAGCAGTACTGGAACGGGAGAGAGTGAGCAGTTCTTC. This sequence joins TRBV28 and TRBJ2-1, with D maybe TRBD2 (6 bases). CDR3 length equals 14 residues. Per germline, CDR1 MDHEN and CDR2 SYDVKM. V gave up 5 bases and J gave up 9 bases, with 17 bases separating them.

The chain combines TRBV5-3 with TRBJ1-2; D not certain. TRBV5-3 belongs to the ORF category, with a function that is uncertain. Trimming removed 1 base at V and 2 bases at J, with 15 bases between. The CDR3 totals 16 residues. CDR3 sequence: CARSLFAGMGNYGYTF. DNA for the CDR3: TGTGCCAGAAGCTTGTTCGCCGGGATGGGGAACTATGGCTACACCTTC.

This chain connects TRBV6-5 to TRBJ1-4, with 10 nucleotides matching TRBD1. This CDR3 contains 16 residues. Per germline, CDR1 MNHEY and CDR2 SVGAGI. J was trimmed by 7 bases and V by 2 bases; bases with no gene match: 7. The CDR3: CASSYTRTGGGEKLFF. The CDR3, as DNA: TGTGCCAGCAGTTACACCCGGACAGGGGGAGGTGAAAAACTGTTTTTT.

The gene calls are TRBV28 and TRBJ1-5; 7 bases match TRBD1. J was trimmed by 4 bases and V by 2 bases; bases with no gene match: 5. The CDR3 extends over 15 amino acids. The germline CDR1 and CDR2 sequences are MDHEN and SYDVKM. CDR3 loop: CASSLVTGRNQPQHF. CDR3 in DNA: TGTGCCAGCAGTTTAGTGACAGGGCGAAATCAGCCCCAGCATTTT.

V and J are TRBV27 and TRBJ2-5; TRBD1 matches 7 bases. Trimming at V came to 4 bases and at J to 9 bases, leaving 8 bases not matched to a gene. Germline assignment: CDR1 MNHEY and CDR2 SMNVEV (reference sequence). CDR3 length: 13 residues. CDR3 sequence (DNA): TGTGCCAGCAGTTGGACAGGCCTGGGGGCCCAGTACTTC. As protein: CASSWTGLGAQYF.

On this clone: The junction and the germline gene differ at one end; a read error may be behind it. The chain carries TRBV5-1 and TRBJ2-7, with TRBD2 identical over 7 bases. The CDR3 totals 14 residues. CDR1 SGHRS and CDR2 YFSETQ come from the germline V gene. In DNA, the CDR3 is TGCGCCAGCAGCCTTCAGACTAGCTCCAACGAGCAGTACTTC. The encoded protein is CASSLQTSSNEQYF.

The chain uses TRBV10-2 and TRBJ2-7; a weak D match, TRBD2 (6 bases). In germline, CDR1 is WSHSY, CDR2 SAAADI. V lost 4 bases and J 3 bases, leaving 13 bases between the germline ends. The length of the CDR3 is 14 residues. The CDR3 coding sequence is TGCGCCAGCAGTGCCCTAGCGCCCATCTACGAGCAGTACTTC. As protein: CASSALAPIYEQYF.

This clone was seen a single time. The J gene is TRBJ1-1, the V gene TRBV19, with D possibly being TRBD1 (5 bases). The V gene lost 5 bases and the J gene lost 5 bases, with 18 bases spanning the gap. Germline CDR1 and CDR2: LNHDA and SQIVND (reference sequence). CDR3 length: 15 amino acids. The CDR3 spells CASSFGGAGITEAFF. Here the CDR3 DNA reads TGTGCCAGTAGTTTCGGAGGGGCAGGGATAACTGAAGCTTTCTTT.

The genes are TRBV18 and TRBJ2-7; maybe TRBD2 (5 bases). V gave up 6 bases and J gave up 5 bases, with 8 bases separating them. Germline CDR1 KGHSH, CDR2 LQKENI. CDR3 size: 11 residues. For the CDR3, the DNA is TGTGCCAGCTCCCCCGGGGACGAGCAGTACTTC. Amino acid sequence: CASSPGDEQYF.

The rearrangement links TRBV9 to TRBJ1-1, with D tentatively TRBD1 (5 bases). The CDR3 has 19 amino acids. Germline assignment: CDR1 SGDLS and CDR2 YYNGEE. With 3 bases removed from V and 3 bases from J, the gap between germline ends came to 27 bases. CDR3 protein: CASSAARGKYALTDTEAFF. As DNA, the CDR3 is TGTGCCAGCAGCGCTGCAAGGGGTAAGTACGCGCTAACTGACACTGAAGCTTTCTTT.

The chain has TRBV11-2 and TRBJ2-7; D gene uncertain. V was pared by 5 bases and J by 0 bases, with 5 bases between. CDR3 length: 12 amino acids. Germline V gene lookup returns CDR1 SGHAT and CDR2 FQNNGV. The CDR3 sequence is CASSPSSYEQYF. In DNA, the CDR3 is TGTGCCAGCAGCCCCAGCTCCTACGAGCAGTACTTC. The complete variable domain, with remaining parts taken from reference TRBV11-2 and TRBJ2-7, reads EAGVAQSPRYKIIEKRQSVAFWCNPISGHATLYWYQQILGQGPKLLIQFQNNGVVDDSQLPKDRFSAERLKGVDSTLKIQPAKLEDSAVYLCASSPSSYEQYFGPGTRLTVT.

This chain joins TRBV30 and TRBJ1-5; possibly TRBD1 for D (5 bases). CDR3 length: 16 amino acids. V was shortened by 0 bases and J by 6 bases, with 18 bases between the two germline ends. CDR1 is GTSNPN and CDR2 is SVGIG in the germline V gene (reference sequence). The CDR3 here is CAWSVLGRGGIQPQHF. The CDR3 DNA sequence: TGTGCCTGGAGTGTACTCGGTAGGGGTGGGATTCAGCCCCAGCATTTT.

This chain connects TRBV27 to TRBJ2-7; D ambiguous. CDR1 MNHEY and CDR2 SMNVEV come from the germline V gene (reference sequence). The CDR3 totals 15 residues. Trimming stripped 7 bases from V and 0 bases from J, with 16 bases between. The DNA for the CDR3 is TGTGCCAGCATGTACCGCGCTGCGTCCTCCTACGAGCAGTACTTC. The encoded protein is CASMYRAASSYEQYF.

The chain is built from TRBV19 and TRBJ2-2; 15 bases line up with TRBD2. This CDR3 is built from 19 residues. V lost 6 bases, J lost 5 bases, and 13 bases stayed unmatched. CDR1 is LNHDA and CDR2 is SQIVND in the germline V gene (reference sequence). This CDR3 is CASSPSGLAGGPRTGELFF. CDR3 coding DNA: TGTGCCAGTAGCCCCAGTGGACTAGCGGGGGGGCCTCGGACCGGGGAGCTGTTTTTT.

The rearrangement links TRBV28 to TRBJ2-7; tentatively, D is TRBD1 (6 bases). This CDR3 comprises 12 residues. V was pared by 6 bases and J by 6 bases, with 12 bases between. Germline CDR1 reads MDHEN; CDR2 reads SYDVKM. CDR3 sequence reads: CASSTQGREQYF. The CDR3, as DNA: TGTGCCAGCAGCACACAGGGTCGCGAGCAGTACTTC.

The chain is built from TRBV28 and TRBJ1-4; perhaps TRBD1 as D (6 bases). Trimming pared 6 bases from V and 0 bases from J, leaving 11 bases between. Germline V gene data show CDR1 as MDHEN and CDR2 as SYDVKM. This CDR3 has 15 amino acids. CDR3 sequence reads: CASSRDRPTNEKLFF. The CDR3 coding sequence is TGTGCCAGCAGCCGAGACAGGCCAACTAATGAAAAACTGTTTTTT.

The chain links TRBV19 to TRBJ2-2, with D possibly matching TRBD1 (5 bases). V lost 4 bases, J lost 4 bases, and 10 bases lay in between. Per germline, CDR1 LNHDA and CDR2 SQIVND (reference sequence). The CDR3 sequence is 14 residues long. CDR3 in DNA: TGTGCCAGTAGTACGGCAGGGATCACCGGGGAGCTGTTTTTT. Amino acids: CASSTAGITGELFF.

This clone was observed once. This chain uses TRBV7-9 with TRBJ2-1, with D perhaps matching TRBD2 (6 bases). Germline V gene sequence: CDR1 SEHNR, CDR2 FQNEAQ (reference sequence). This CDR3 has 13 residues. The ends were cut back, 7 bases at V and 8 bases at J, with 15 bases in the middle. The CDR3 coding sequence is TGTGCCAGCATGGGACTTGGGTTGCATGAGCAGTTCTTC. Its translation is CASMGLGLHEQFF.

The rearrangement uses TRBV7-6 and TRBJ2-3, with 9 bases aligning to TRBD1. The CDR3 loop spans 16 amino acids. J gave up 5 bases and V 1 base, and 7 bases lay outside the gene matches. The germline V gene encodes CDR1 SGHVS and CDR2 FNYEAQ. The CDR3 nucleotides are TGTGCCAGCAGCTTAGAGCACAGGGGGCGCTTAGATACGCAGTATTTT. Translation gives CASSLEHRGRLDTQYF.

The chain has TRBV28 and TRBJ1-5; 11 nucleotides agree with TRBD1. Germline trimming cut 4 bases from V and 7 bases from J; bases unmatched to any gene: 6. Germline assignment: CDR1 MDHEN and CDR2 SYDVKM. The CDR3 is made up of 15 amino acids. CDR3 nucleotides: TGTGCCAGCAGTTCCCGCCGGGACAGGGGGCAGCCCCAGCATTTT. Amino acid sequence: CASSSRRDRGQPQHF.

This chain uses TRBV29-1 with TRBJ1-2; 7 positions agree with TRBD1. The junction had 6 bases not matched to a gene; V was cut back by 2 bases and J by 6 bases. This CDR3 comprises 13 residues. Germline V lookup: CDR1 SQVTM, CDR2 ANQGSEA. The CDR3 nucleotides are TGCAGCGTTGAAACAGGGGAAGTCCATGGCTACACCTTC. It encodes CSVETGEVHGYTF.

V is TRBV3-1 (or the pseudogene TRBV3-2) and J is TRBJ1-1, with D maybe TRBD1 (6 bases). The V gene's germline CDR1 is LGHDT and CDR2 YNNKEL (reference sequence). CDR3 length: 14 amino acids. Trimming pared 8 bases from V and 1 base from J, leaving 14 bases between. CDR3 in DNA: TGTGCCAGCGGCGATAGGGGGGGGAACACTGAAGCTTTCTTT. Encoded protein: CASGDRGGNTEAFF.

The chain links TRBV11-2 to TRBJ2-7; 10 bases map to TRBD2. Looked up from germline, CDR1 is SGHAT and CDR2 is FQNNGV. The CDR3 totals 15 residues. J lost 3 bases, V lost 2 bases, and 4 bases had no gene match. In DNA form, the CDR3 reads TGTGCCAGCAGCTTACCAACTAGCGGGGACTACGAGCAGTACTTC. Protein product: CASSLPTSGDYEQYF.

The chain is built from TRBV19 and TRBJ2-7, with TRBD1 matching over 11 bases. Germline V CDR1 and CDR2: LNHDA, SQIVND (reference sequence). This CDR3 is built from 15 residues. V shed 1 base, J shed 4 bases, and the junction held 3 bases outside the gene matches. Here the CDR3 DNA reads TGTGCCAGTAGTATAGGGACAGGGGGCGGTTACGAGCAGTACTTC. Protein product: CASSIGTGGGYEQYF.

This clone was seen only a few times. This chain links TRBV4-2 with TRBJ2-7, with TRBD1 identical over 11 bases. V shed 4 bases and J 7 bases; nucleotides not matched to a gene: 9. Germline V CDR1 and CDR2: LGHNA, YNFKEQ. This CDR3 is built from 15 residues. CDR3 coding DNA: TGTGCCAGCAGCCGAACCGGGACAGGGGGTCGGGAGCAGTACTTC. Protein: CASSRTGTGGREQYF.

This sequence joins TRBV18 and TRBJ1-1, with TRBD1 as a possible D gene (6 bases). V lost 3 bases to trimming and J lost 0 bases, with 11 bases between them. Germline-derived CDR1 and CDR2 are KGHSH and LQKENI. CDR3 length: 15 amino acids. The CDR3 DNA sequence: TGTGCCAGCTCACCCGACTACAGGGTGAACACTGAAGCTTTCTTT. It codes for CASSPDYRVNTEAFF.